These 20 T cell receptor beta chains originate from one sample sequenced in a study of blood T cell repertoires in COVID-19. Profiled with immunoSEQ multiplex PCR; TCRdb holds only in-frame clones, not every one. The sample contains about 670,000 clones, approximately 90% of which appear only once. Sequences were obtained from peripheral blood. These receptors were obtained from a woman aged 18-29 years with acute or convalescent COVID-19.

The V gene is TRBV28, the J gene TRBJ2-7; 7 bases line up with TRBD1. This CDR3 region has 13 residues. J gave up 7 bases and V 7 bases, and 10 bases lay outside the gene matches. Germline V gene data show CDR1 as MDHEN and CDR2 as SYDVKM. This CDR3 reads CASKLQGSREQYF. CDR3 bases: TGTGCCAGCAAATTACAGGGGTCTCGGGAGCAGTACTTC. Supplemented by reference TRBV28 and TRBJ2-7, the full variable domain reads DVKVTQSSRYLVKRTGEKVFLECVQDMDHENMFWYRQDPGLGLRLIYFSYDVKMKEKGDIPEGYSVSREKKERFSLILESASTNQTSMYLCASKLQGSREQYFGPGTRLTVT.

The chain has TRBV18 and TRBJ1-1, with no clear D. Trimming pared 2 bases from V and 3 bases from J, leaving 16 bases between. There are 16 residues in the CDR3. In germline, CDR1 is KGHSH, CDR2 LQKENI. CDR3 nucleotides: TGTGCCAGCTCACCAACCCACGGGGAAAGGGACACTGAAGCTTTCTTT. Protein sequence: CASSPTHGERDTEAFF.

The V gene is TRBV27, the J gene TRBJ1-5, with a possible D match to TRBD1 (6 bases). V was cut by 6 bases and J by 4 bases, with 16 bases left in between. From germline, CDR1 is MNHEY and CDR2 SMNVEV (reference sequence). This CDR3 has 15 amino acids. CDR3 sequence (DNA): TGTGCCAGCAGCCCCCGACAGGTACGGAATCAGCCCCAGCATTTT. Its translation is CASSPRQVRNQPQHF.

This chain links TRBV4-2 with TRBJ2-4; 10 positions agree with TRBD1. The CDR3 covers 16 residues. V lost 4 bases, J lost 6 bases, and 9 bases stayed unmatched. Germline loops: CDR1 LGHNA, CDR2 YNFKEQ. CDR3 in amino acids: CASSLNSRQGANIQYF. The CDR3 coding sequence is TGTGCCAGCAGCCTAAATTCCAGACAGGGGGCAAACATTCAGTACTTC.

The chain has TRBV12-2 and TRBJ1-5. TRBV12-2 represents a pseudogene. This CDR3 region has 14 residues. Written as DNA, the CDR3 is TGTGCAAGTCGCTACCATCAGTCGGGGCAGCCCCAGCATTTT. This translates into CASRYHQSGQPQHF.

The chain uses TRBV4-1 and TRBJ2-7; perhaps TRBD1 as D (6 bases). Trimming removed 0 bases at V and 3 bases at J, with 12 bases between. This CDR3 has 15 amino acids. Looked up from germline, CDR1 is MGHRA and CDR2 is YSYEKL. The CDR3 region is CASSQERGHLYEQYF. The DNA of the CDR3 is TGCGCCAGCAGCCAAGAGAGGGGACACCTCTACGAGCAGTACTTC.

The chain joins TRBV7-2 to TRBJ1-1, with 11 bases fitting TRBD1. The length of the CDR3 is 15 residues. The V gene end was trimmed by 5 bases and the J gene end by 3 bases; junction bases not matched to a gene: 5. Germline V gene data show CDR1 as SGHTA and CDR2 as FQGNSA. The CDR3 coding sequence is TGTGCCAGCAGCCAACGGACAGGGGGCTACACTGAAGCTTTCTTT. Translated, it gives CASSQRTGGYTEAFF.

This CDR3 reads CAWSVQGLLPRNTEAFF. The CDR3 DNA follows: TGTGCCTGGAGTGTACAGGGTCTTCTCCCACGGAACACTGAAGCTTTCTTT. V gene TRBV30 combines with J gene TRBJ1-1; a weak D match, TRBD1 (6 bases). Trimming stripped 0 bases from V and 1 base from J, with 18 bases between. This CDR3 spans 17 amino acids. Germline lookup yields CDR1 GTSNPN and CDR2 SVGIG (reference sequence). The whole variable domain, remainder taken from reference TRBV30 and TRBJ1-1, is SQTIHQWPATLVQPVGSPLSLECTVEGTSNPNLYWYRQAAGRGLQLLFYSVGIGQISSEVPQNLSASRPQDRQFILSSKKLLLSDSGFYLCAWSVQGLLPRNTEAFFGQGTRLTVV.

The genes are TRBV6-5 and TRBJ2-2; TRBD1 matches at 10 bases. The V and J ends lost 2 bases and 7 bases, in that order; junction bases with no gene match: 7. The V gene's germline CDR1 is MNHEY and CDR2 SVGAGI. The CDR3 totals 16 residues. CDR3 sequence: CASSYLGTGEDGELFF. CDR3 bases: TGTGCCAGCAGTTACCTCGGGACAGGGGAAGACGGGGAGCTGTTTTTT.

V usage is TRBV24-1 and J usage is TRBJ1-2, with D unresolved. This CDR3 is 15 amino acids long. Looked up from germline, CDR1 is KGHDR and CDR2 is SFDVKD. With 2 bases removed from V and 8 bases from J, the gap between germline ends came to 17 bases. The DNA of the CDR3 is TGTGCCACCAGTGATTCCCGCGGGCCCGTCGGCGGCTACACCTTC. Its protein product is CATSDSRGPVGGYTF.

The CDR3 sequence is CAWSARLAAYNEQFF. The DNA for the CDR3 is TGTGCCTGGAGTGCTCGACTAGCGGCCTACAATGAGCAGTTCTTC. The rearrangement uses TRBV30 and TRBJ2-1; the match to TRBD2 covers 9 bases. The V and J ends lost 1 base and 2 bases, in that order; junction bases with no gene match: 3. The germline gives CDR1 GTSNPN, CDR2 SVGIG (reference sequence). The CDR3 totals 15 residues.

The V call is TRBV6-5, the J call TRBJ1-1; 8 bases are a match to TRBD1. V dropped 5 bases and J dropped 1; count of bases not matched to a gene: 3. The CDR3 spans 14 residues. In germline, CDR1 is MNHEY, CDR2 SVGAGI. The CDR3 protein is CASSPGTGNTEAFF. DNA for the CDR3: TGTGCCAGCAGTCCCGGGACAGGGAACACTGAAGCTTTCTTT.

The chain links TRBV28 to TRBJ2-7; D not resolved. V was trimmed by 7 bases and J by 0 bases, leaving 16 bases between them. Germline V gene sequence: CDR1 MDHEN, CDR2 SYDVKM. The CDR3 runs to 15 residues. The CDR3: CASTNTSPRSYEQYF. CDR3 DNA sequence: TGTGCCAGCACCAACACGTCTCCCCGCTCCTACGAGCAGTACTTC.

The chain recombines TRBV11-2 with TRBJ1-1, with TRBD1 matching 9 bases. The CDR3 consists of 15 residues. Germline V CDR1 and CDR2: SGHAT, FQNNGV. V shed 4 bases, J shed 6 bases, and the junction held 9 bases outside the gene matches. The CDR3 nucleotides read TGTGCCAGCAGCTCGTGGGACAGGGATTTCTCTGAAGCTTTCTTT. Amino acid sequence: CASSSWDRDFSEAFF.

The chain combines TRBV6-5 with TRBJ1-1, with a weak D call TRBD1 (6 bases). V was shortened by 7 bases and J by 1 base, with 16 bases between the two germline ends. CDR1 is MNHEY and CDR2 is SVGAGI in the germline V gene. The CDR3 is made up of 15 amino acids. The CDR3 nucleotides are TGTGCCAGCATCTTACGACAGGTGAAGAACACTGAAGCTTTCTTT. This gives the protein CASILRQVKNTEAFF.

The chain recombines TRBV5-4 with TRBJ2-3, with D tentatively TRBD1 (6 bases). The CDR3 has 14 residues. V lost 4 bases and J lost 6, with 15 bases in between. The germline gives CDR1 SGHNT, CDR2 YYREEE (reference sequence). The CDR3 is CASSQGGKVDTQYF. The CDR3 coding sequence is TGTGCCAGCAGCCAAGGGGGAAAGGTGGATACGCAGTATTTT.

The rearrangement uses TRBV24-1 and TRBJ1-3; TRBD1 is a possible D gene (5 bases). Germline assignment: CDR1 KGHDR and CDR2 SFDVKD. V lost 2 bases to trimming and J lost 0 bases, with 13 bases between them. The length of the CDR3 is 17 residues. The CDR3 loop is CATSDSDNQSSGNTIYF. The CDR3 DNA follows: TGTGCCACCAGTGATTCGGACAATCAGAGCTCTGGAAACACCATATATTTT.

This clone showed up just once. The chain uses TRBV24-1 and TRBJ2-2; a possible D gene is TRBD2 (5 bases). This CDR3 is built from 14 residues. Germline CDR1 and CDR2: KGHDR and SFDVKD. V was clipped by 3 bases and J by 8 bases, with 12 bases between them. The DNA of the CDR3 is TGTGCCACCAGTGATCCCCGGCGGGTTGGGGAGCTGTTTTTT. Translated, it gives CATSDPRRVGELFF.

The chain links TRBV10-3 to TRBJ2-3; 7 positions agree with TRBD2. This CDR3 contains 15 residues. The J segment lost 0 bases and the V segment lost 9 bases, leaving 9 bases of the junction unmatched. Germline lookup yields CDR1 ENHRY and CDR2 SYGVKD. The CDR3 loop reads CAIASSGASTDTQYF. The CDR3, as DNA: TGTGCCATTGCGTCCAGCGGGGCCAGCACAGATACGCAGTATTTT.

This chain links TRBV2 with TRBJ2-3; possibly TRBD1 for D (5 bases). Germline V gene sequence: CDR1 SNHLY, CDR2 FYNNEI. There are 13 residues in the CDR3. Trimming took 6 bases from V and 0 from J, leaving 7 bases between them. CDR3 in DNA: TGTGCCAGCAGCGACAGAAGCACAGATACGCAGTATTTT. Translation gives CASSDRSTDTQYF.